These 13 T cell receptor beta chains came from one sample sequenced in a study of T-cell reconstitution after alpha-beta-depleted transplantation in children. Unique molecular identifiers were used in preparing the TCRbeta library. TCRdb independently ran MiXCR on the PCR reads; one entry per CDR3 protein. Among hundreds of thousands of distinct CDR3 sequences listed, over 15% were seen once. Sequenced material: PBMCs from the stem cell graft donor, taken from the stem cell graft. These receptors were obtained from a human donor who donated a stem cell graft to a child with acute myeloid leukemia.

V gene TRBV6-6 combines with J gene TRBJ2-2; 13 positions agree with TRBD2. CDR3 length equals 20 residues. Per the germline V gene, CDR1 is MNHNY and CDR2 is SVGAGI (reference sequence). J gave up 1 base and V 2 bases, and 10 bases lay outside the gene matches. The CDR3 reads CASSYVTGTSGVLNTGELFF. CDR3 DNA: TGTGCCAGCAGTTACGTTACCGGGACTAGCGGGGTCCTGAACACCGGGGAGCTGTTTTTT.

This clonotype was recorded many times. The V and J genes are TRBV29-1 and TRBJ2-7; D is unresolved. Germline CDR1 is SQVTM and CDR2 is ANQGSEA. V lost 2 bases and J 3 bases, leaving 5 bases between the germline ends. This CDR3 has 11 amino acids. The CDR3 DNA is TGCAGCGTTGAATCCCTCTACGAGCAGTACTTC. This gives the protein CSVESLYEQYF.

V is TRBV4-3 and J is TRBJ1-2, with D unclear. The V gene lost 5 bases and the J gene lost 6 bases, with 16 bases spanning the gap. The CDR3 has 14 amino acids. Germline V gene lookup returns CDR1 LGHNA and CDR2 YSLEER. The CDR3 bases are TGCGCCAGCAGCAATCACGGAGGGTGGAATGGCTACACCTTC. Its protein is CASSNHGGWNGYTF.

The chain carries TRBV6-1 and TRBJ2-5; 12 positions match TRBD2. This CDR3 contains 16 residues. V gave up 6 bases and J gave up 2 bases; unmatched junction bases: 7. Germline CDR1 MNHNS, CDR2 SASEGT. CDR3 protein: CASSGLAGISQETQYF. In DNA, the CDR3 is TGTGCCAGCAGCGGACTAGCGGGAATCTCTCAAGAGACCCAGTACTTC.

This clonotype was seen only a few times. The J gene is TRBJ2-1, the V gene TRBV5-1; tentatively, D is TRBD2 (6 bases). V lost 5 bases to trimming and J lost 7 bases, with 10 bases between them. Germline-derived CDR1 and CDR2 are SGHRS and YFSETQ. The CDR3 contains 12 residues. The CDR3: CASRSGLNEQFF. The CDR3 DNA reads TGCGCCAGCAGAAGCGGACTAAATGAGCAGTTCTTC. Looking up the rest from reference TRBV5-1 and TRBJ2-1 gives the full variable domain: KAGVTQTPRYLIKTRGQQVTLSCSPISGHRSVSWYQQTPGQGLQFLFEYFSETQRNKGNFPGRFSGRQFSNSRSEMNVSTLELGDSALYLCASRSGLNEQFFGPGTRLTVL.

This clonotype was observed a few times. CDR3 region: CASSETGYSGNTIYF. Written as DNA, the CDR3 is TGTGCCAGCAGCGAAACAGGGTACTCTGGAAACACCATATATTTT. J is TRBJ1-3 and V is TRBV7-2; tentatively, D is TRBD1 (6 bases). Germline values: CDR1 SGHTA, CDR2 FQGNSA. The ends were cut back, 5 bases at V and 0 bases at J, with 11 bases in the middle. This CDR3 region has 15 residues.

V is TRBV5-1 and J is TRBJ1-1, with a weak D call TRBD1 (5 bases). Germline assignment: CDR1 SGHRS and CDR2 YFSETQ. The CDR3 has 14 residues. V dropped 5 bases and J dropped 4 bases, with 15 bases sitting between them. CDR3 region: CASSHSQGFTEAFF. In nucleotides, the CDR3 is TGCGCCAGCAGTCATTCTCAGGGTTTCACTGAAGCTTTCTTT.

This chain links TRBV7-9 with TRBJ1-4; possible D gene TRBD1, 5 bases. The V end lost 4 bases, the J end lost 4 bases, and 10 bases lay between the germline ends. The germline CDR1 and CDR2 sequences are SEHNR and FQNEAQ (reference sequence). The CDR3 contains 14 residues. The CDR3 reads CASSWRGGNEKLFF. In DNA form, the CDR3 reads TGTGCCAGCAGCTGGCGGGGCGGTAATGAAAAACTGTTTTTT.

This clonotype was detected only a few times. The rearrangement uses TRBV7-2 and TRBJ2-3; 11 bases match TRBD2. V dropped 3 bases and J dropped 3; count of bases not matched to a gene: 8. CDR1 SGHTA and CDR2 FQGNSA come from the germline V gene. There are 17 residues in the CDR3. For the CDR3, the DNA is TGTGCCAGCAGCTTGCTTCCGGGACTAGCGGAGACAGATACGCAGTATTTT. This gives the protein CASSLLPGLAETDTQYF.

This clonotype was seen a handful of times. The chain uses TRBV29-1 and TRBJ2-6, with 8 nucleotides matching TRBD1. The CDR3 covers 16 residues. The V and J ends lost 4 bases and 3 bases, in that order; junction bases with no gene match: 8. The V gene's germline CDR1 is SQVTM and CDR2 ANQGSEA. The chain's CDR3 is CSVAWTGRGGANVLTF. CDR3 nucleotide sequence: TGCAGCGTTGCCTGGACAGGGCGGGGTGGGGCCAACGTCCTGACTTTC.

The genes are TRBV7-2 and TRBJ2-1; 7 bases fit TRBD1. This CDR3 has 16 amino acids. Trimming took 4 bases from V and 1 from J; bases not matched to a gene: 7. The germline V gene encodes CDR1 SGHTA and CDR2 FQGNSA. The CDR3 DNA reads TGTGCCAGCAGCTACCCCGGGACAGCGTCCTACAATGAGCAGTTCTTC. It codes for CASSYPGTASYNEQFF.

This chain uses TRBV20-1 with TRBJ2-2, with 8 bases that match TRBD2. V lost 0 bases and J lost 6; bases outside the gene matches: 3. The CDR3 length is 14 residues. Germline CDR1 DFQATT, CDR2 SNEGSKA (reference sequence). CDR3 amino acids: CSAREGTRPGELFF. CDR3 coding DNA: TGCAGTGCTAGAGAGGGGACTAGGCCCGGGGAGCTGTTTTTT.

This clonotype was seen only a few times. The CDR3 nucleotides are TGTGCCAGCAGCTTACCTCGCCTACCCGGGACGGATGATAATTCACCCCTCCACTTT. Protein sequence: CASSLPRLPGTDDNSPLHF. This sequence joins TRBV7-8 and TRBJ1-6, with D perhaps TRBD1 (5 bases). Germline values: CDR1 SGHVS, CDR2 FQNEAQ. V was shortened by 2 bases and J by 5 bases, with 22 bases between the two germline ends. The CDR3 is made up of 19 amino acids.